The 10 T cell receptor beta chains reported below all come from one sample, sequenced in a study of T-cell memory formation after mild COVID-19. MiXCR was run by TCRdb on the 5' RACE reads, yielding one entry per CDR3 protein. Of tens of thousands of distinct CDR3 sequences listed, over 13% are singletons. The source material was PBMCs or a T cell subset sorted from them (not recorded which). All receptors come from a man between 18 and 35 years old who had mild COVID-19 (a few samples of this study predate the infection). Cell type and time point are not known.

This chain uses TRBV9 with TRBJ2-1, with 9 positions matching TRBD2. This CDR3 region has 15 residues. Trimming at V came to 4 bases and at J to 8 bases, leaving 10 bases not matched to a gene. The germline V gene has CDR1 SGDLS and CDR2 YYNGEE. The CDR3 protein is CASSRLAGGLDEQFF. DNA of the CDR3: TGTGCCAGCAGCAGACTGGCGGGGGGGCTCGATGAGCAGTTCTTC.

The chain is built from TRBV6-2 or TRBV6-3 and TRBJ2-3; maybe TRBD2 (5 bases). The germline V and J ends were trimmed by 2 bases and 4 bases, with 10 bases remaining between them. The CDR3 consists of 14 residues. CDR1 is MNHEY, CDR2 SVGEGT, per germline. The CDR3 coding sequence is TGTGCCAGCAGTTACGCTCGGGAAGCAGATACGCAGTATTTT. This translates into CASSYAREADTQYF.

V usage is TRBV6-5 and J usage is TRBJ1-2; a possible D gene is TRBD1 (5 bases). Trimming took 5 bases from V and 4 from J, leaving 11 bases between them. Germline CDR1 and CDR2: MNHEY and SVGAGI. The length of the CDR3 is 13 residues. CDR3 nucleotides: TGTGCCAGCAGTATCACAGGTTCCTATGGCTACACCTTC. Translating it yields CASSITGSYGYTF.

This clonotype was seen a few times. The chain employs TRBV6-5 and TRBJ2-2; possibly TRBD2 for D (5 bases). The germline CDR1 and CDR2 sequences are MNHEY and SVGAGI. The V gene lost 0 bases and the J gene lost 5 bases, with 13 bases spanning the gap. The CDR3 runs 16 residues. Here the CDR3 reads CASSYSTARGTGELFF. The CDR3 region has the DNA TGTGCCAGCAGTTACTCGACCGCCCGAGGGACCGGGGAGCTGTTTTTT.

A few counts support this clonotype. V and J are TRBV11-1 and TRBJ2-4, with D perhaps matching TRBD2 (5 bases). The germline CDR1 and CDR2 sequences are SGHAT and FQDESV (reference sequence). This CDR3 has 14 residues. V was clipped by 8 bases and J by 0 bases, with 11 bases between them. In nucleotides, the CDR3 is TGTGCCAGCTCGGACTTTCTAGCCAAAAACATTCAGTACTTC. Its translation: CASSDFLAKNIQYF.

The J gene is TRBJ2-3, the V gene TRBV7-9; D unresolved. The germline V and J ends were trimmed by 5 bases and 4 bases, with 10 bases remaining between them. CDR3 length equals 13 residues. Germline V gene lookup returns CDR1 SEHNR and CDR2 FQNEAQ (reference sequence). The CDR3 sequence is CASSLTMPDTQYF. As DNA, the CDR3 is TGTGCCAGCAGCCTCACGATGCCAGATACGCAGTATTTT.

This clonotype was observed a few times. This sequence joins TRBV4-3 and TRBJ1-1, with 7 bases identical to TRBD1. Germline V gene data show CDR1 as LGHNA and CDR2 as YSLEER. Unmatched junction bases numbered 4, after V lost 1 base and J lost 5 bases. The CDR3 is 14 residues long. The CDR3: CASSQGQGRTEAFF. CDR3 in DNA: TGCGCCAGCAGCCAAGGACAGGGTCGGACTGAAGCTTTCTTT.

The V and J genes are TRBV6-5 and TRBJ2-7; maybe TRBD1 (5 bases). V lost 0 bases, J lost 3 bases, and 15 bases lay in between. This CDR3 is built from 16 residues. The V gene's germline CDR1 is MNHEY and CDR2 SVGAGI. The DNA of the CDR3 is TGTGCCAGCAGTTACTCCGCTAACAGGCCACTCTACGAGCAGTACTTC. Residues: CASSYSANRPLYEQYF.

This clonotype was picked up many times. V usage is TRBV7-9 and J usage is TRBJ2-1; D is uncertain. The V end lost 0 bases, the J end lost 4 bases, and 4 bases lay between the germline ends. Per the germline V gene, CDR1 is SEHNR and CDR2 is FQNEAQ (reference sequence). The CDR3 covers 13 residues. The CDR3 loop reads CASSLAPYNEQFF. CDR3 bases: TGTGCCAGCAGCTTAGCGCCGTACAATGAGCAGTTCTTC.

J is TRBJ1-5 and V is TRBV12-5, with D perhaps matching TRBD1 (5 bases). The CDR3 runs 14 residues. Germline V gives CDR1 LGHNT, CDR2 FRNRAP. V was cut by 3 bases and J by 7 bases, with 13 bases left in between. CDR3 protein: CASGFGAAGQPQHF. The CDR3 region has the DNA TGTGCTAGTGGTTTTGGGGCGGCGGGCCAGCCCCAGCATTTT. Supplemented by reference TRBV12-5 and TRBJ1-5, the full variable domain reads DARVTQTPRHKVTEMGQEVTMRCQPILGHNTVFWYRQTMMQGLELLAYFRNRAPLDDSGMPKDRFSAEMPDATLATLKIQPSEPRDSAVYFCASGFGAAGQPQHFGDGTRLSIL.